The 29 T cell receptor beta chains below come from one sample, sequenced in a study of tissue T cells after allogeneic stem cell transplantation (dated by TCRdb to between 2021 and 2023). The library was built by means of the immunoSEQ multiplex PCR assay. TCRdb mirrors the immuneACCESS table, restricted to in-frame sequences. Some clones are absent from its copies; in checked studies, under half trace to an unresolved V gene, and the reason for the others is unknown. The sample records roughly 4,800 clones, about half of which are singletons. The top ten clones comprise 6.5% of the sample. Taken with the paper, the label for time point translates to: mouse harvest day 7 after allogeneic transplant. Mouse grafts consisting of 10^7 T-cell-depleted bone marrow cells combined with 10^6 splenic CD5+ T cells were administered by tail vein injection. The material sequenced was gut tissue. These receptors originate from a female BALB/c mouse given C57BL/6 T cells with graft-versus-host disease after an allogeneic hematopoietic cell transplant.

This clone was seen only a few times. The gene names here belong to mouse. The read terminates 1 residue ahead of where the CDR3 ends, so the germline J gene completes it. The chain recombines TRBV12-2 with TRBJ2-7, with TRBD2 identical over 8 bases. The CDR3 totals 15 residues. The V gene end was trimmed by 0 bases and the J gene end by 2 bases; junction bases not matched to a gene: 5. Germline CDR1 is SGHLS and CDR2 is HYDKME. The CDR3 sequence: CASSLEGGPTYEQYF. CDR3 DNA (partial): TGTGCCAGCTCTCTCGAGGGGGGGCCCACCTATGAACAGTAC. Based on the CDR3 plus reference TRBV12-2 and TRBJ2-7, the full variable domain is NSGVVQSPRYIIKGKGERSILKCIPISGHLSVAWYQQTQGQELKFFIQHYDKMERDKGNLPSRFSVQQFDDYHSEMNMSALELEDSAVYFCASSLEGGPTYEQYFGPGTRLTVL.

Regarding this clone: Genes and germline come from the mouse. The read ends 1 residue shy of where the CDR3 ends; the end is completed using the germline J gene. The V gene is TRBV15, the J gene TRBJ1-1; D gene ambiguous. V was trimmed by 1 base and J by 7 bases, leaving 4 bases between them. There are 11 residues in the CDR3. Germline-derived CDR1 and CDR2 are SGHND and FRSKSL. CDR3 protein: CASSLDREVFF. CDR3 bases read: TGTGCCAGCAGTTTAGACAGAGAAGTCTTC.

This clone was counted between two and nine times. The genes are named according to mouse. From the germline J gene comes the end of the CDR3, since the read stops 1 residue before it. This rearrangement joins TRBV2 to TRBJ2-1; TRBD1 agrees at 11 bases. The CDR3 is 15 amino acids. Germline loops: CDR1 LGHNA, CDR2 YSYQKL. V lost 0 bases to trimming and J lost 9 bases; unmatched junction nucleotides: 4. The CDR3 here is CASSQDGGQGGEQFF. The part of the CDR3 DNA that was read is TGTGCCAGCAGCCAAGATGGGGGACAGGGGGGTGAGCAGTTC.

Worth noting for this clone: Any gene name here is a mouse gene name. Read coverage stops 1 residue before the CDR3 terminus; the germline J gene supplies the remainder. The V and J genes are TRBV16 and TRBJ2-3; D is undetermined. Germline V gives CDR1 SGHSA, CDR2 FRNQAP. The V and J ends lost 3 bases and 0 bases respectively, with 1 base between them. The CDR3 is made up of 12 amino acids. CDR3: CASSFSAETLYF. The covered CDR3 bases are TGTGCAAGCAGCTTTAGTGCAGAAACGCTGTAT.

As to this clone: These gene names are mouse names. The sequence runs out 1 residue before the end of the CDR3; the remainder is reconstructed from the germline J gene. The chain carries TRBV26 and TRBJ2-5; no firm D call. In germline, CDR1 is KGHPV, CDR2 FQNQEV (reference sequence). The CDR3 runs 13 residues. V lost 2 bases and J lost 3, with 6 bases in between. CDR3 DNA, as far as it was read: TGTGCCAGCAGTCTGAACAGTCAAGACACCCAGTAC. This encodes CASSLNSQDTQY. The CDR3 reads in full as CASSLNSQDTQYF.

A remark on this clone: Mouse names are used for the genes. The part of the CDR3 DNA that was read is TGTGCCAGCTCTCCGCCCGGGACAGGTGCAGAAACGCTGTAT. This encodes CASSPPGTGAETLY. The complete CDR3 sequence is CASSPPGTGAETLYF. This sequence joins TRBV12-2 and TRBJ2-3, with 7 positions matching TRBD1. The read finishes 1 residue shy of the CDR3 end, and the germline J gene is used to complete it. Germline V CDR1 and CDR2: SGHLS, HYDKME. The CDR3 spans 15 residues. J lost 1 base, V lost 2 bases, and 5 bases had no gene match.

In the case of this clone: The gene names here belong to mouse. The CDR3 extends 1 residue past the end of the read, so its final part is completed from the germline J gene. The rearrangement links TRBV16 to TRBJ1-1; no clear D. The CDR3 sequence is 15 residues long. Per the germline V gene, CDR1 is SGHSA and CDR2 is FRNQAP. V was shortened by 1 base and J by 1 base, with 10 bases between the two germline ends. The CDR3 here is CASSLVVLLNTEVFF. CDR3 DNA (partial): TGTGCAAGCAGCTTAGTCGTCCTATTAAACACAGAAGTCTTC.

Notes on this clone: The genes and germline here are from mouse. The CDR3 extends 1 residue past the end of the read, so its final part is completed from the germline J gene. The chain links TRBV23 to TRBJ1-4; whether TRBD1, the table's D call, matches the DNA was not checked. The CDR3 covers 15 residues. Germline assignment: CDR1 KGHTA and CDR2 FQNQQP. The sequenced part of the CDR3 DNA is TGCTCCAGCAGTCAATCGGCAGGGCCCAACGAAAGATTATTT. The encoded protein is CSSSQSAGPNERLF. From start to end, the CDR3 is CSSSQSAGPNERLFF.

On this clone itself: The genes and germline here are from mouse. With the read ending 1 residue before the CDR3 end, the germline J gene is used to fill in that end. The rearrangement joins TRBV23 to TRBJ1-4; the D call TRBD1 from the table was never checked on the DNA. There are 15 residues in the CDR3. The germline V gene has CDR1 KGHTA and CDR2 FQNQQP. The CDR3 bases that were read are TGCTCCAGCAGCCGGACAGGGGGCGGCAACGAAAGATTATTT. Protein product: CSSSRTGGGNERLF. The CDR3 reads in full as CSSSRTGGGNERLFF. Looking up the rest from reference TRBV23 and TRBJ1-4 gives the full variable domain: DAAVTQKPRYLIKMKGQEAEMKCIPEKGHTAVFWYQQKQSKELKFLIYFQNQQPLDQIDMVKERFSAVCPSSSLCSLGIRTCEAEDSALYLCSSSRTGGGNERLFFGHGTKLSVL.

By its share, this clone is medium-sized. The germline and genes are mouse ones. The read ends 1 residue shy of where the CDR3 ends; the end is completed using the germline J gene. This sequence joins TRBV29 and TRBJ1-5; D unclear. The germline CDR1 and CDR2 sequences are MSHET and SYDVDS. Trimming stripped 4 bases from V and 2 bases from J, with 3 bases between. This CDR3 is built from 12 residues. The part of the CDR3 DNA that was read is TGTGCTAGCAGTTGGGACAACCAGGCTCCGCTT. Its protein is CASSWDNQAPL. The whole CDR3 sequence reads CASSWDNQAPLF.

This clone has a handful of counts. Each gene name is a mouse one. CDR3 loop: CASSFPGREQYF. CDR3 DNA (partial): TGTGCCAGCAGTTTCCCAGGGAGGGAACAGTAC. The chain combines TRBV14 with TRBJ2-7; a weak D match, TRBD1 (5 bases). The read ends 1 residue early relative to the CDR3; the germline J gene fills the gap. Germline assignment: CDR1 SGHDT and CDR2 FRDEAV. Between the trimmed V and J ends, which lost 1 base and 7 bases, there was a span of 9 bases. The CDR3 is 12 residues long.

This clone was seen a handful of times. Mouse gene names and germline throughout. The observed sequence ends 1 residue before the CDR3 terminus, with the missing tail filled in from the germline J gene. The genes are TRBV19 and TRBJ1-1, with a tentative D call TRBD1 (5 bases). Germline V gene data show CDR1 as FNHDT and CDR2 as SITEND (reference sequence). This CDR3 has 11 residues. V was clipped by 6 bases and J by 4 bases, with 7 bases between them. The CDR3: CASTQGTEVFF. The CDR3 bases that were read are TGTGCCAGCACCCAGGGCACAGAAGTCTTC. Drawing the rest from reference TRBV19 and TRBJ1-1, the complete variable domain is GGIITQTPKFLIGQEGQKLTLKCQQNFNHDTMYWYRQDSGKGLRLIYYSITENDLQKGDLSEGYDASREKKSSFSLTVTSAQKNEMAVFLCASTQGTEVFFGKGTRLTVV.

On this clone itself: Genes here carry mouse names. The sequence runs out 1 residue before the end of the CDR3; the remainder is reconstructed from the germline J gene. The V gene is TRBV3, the J gene TRBJ2-1, with 9 bases that match TRBD2. The CDR3 is 14 amino acids. The V gene's germline CDR1 is SNHLY and CDR2 FYNGKV (reference sequence). V lost 3 bases to trimming and J lost 6 bases; unmatched junction nucleotides: 3. CDR3 bases read: TGTGCCAGCAGCTTCTCTGGGGGGGTTGCTGAGCAGTTC. Its translation is CASSFSGGVAEQF. The entire CDR3 is CASSFSGGVAEQFF.

A word on this clone: Here the gene names and germline are mouse. From the germline J gene comes the end of the CDR3, since the read stops 1 residue before it. The rearrangement joins TRBV26 to TRBJ2-5; D unclear. Looked up from germline, CDR1 is KGHPV and CDR2 is FQNQEV (reference sequence). V was shortened by 1 base and J by 5 bases, with 4 bases between the two germline ends. The CDR3 consists of 12 residues. CDR3 DNA (partial): TGTGCCAGCAGTCTGTACGGAGACACCCAGTAC. Translating it yields CASSLYGDTQY. The CDR3 in its entirety is CASSLYGDTQYF.

As regards this clone: Gene names and germline refer to mouse. Coverage ceases 1 residue before the CDR3 finishes, and the germline J gene fills in the end. Other nucleotide sequences in the sample specify the same CDR3. The chain links TRBV26 to TRBJ1-4; a weak D match, TRBD1 (6 bases). There are 14 residues in the CDR3. Germline CDR1 is KGHPV and CDR2 is FQNQEV (reference sequence). V was shortened by 4 bases and J by 0 bases, with 6 bases between the two germline ends. CDR3: CASSPGVSNERLFF. The covered CDR3 bases are TGTGCCAGCAGTCCAGGGGTTTCCAACGAAAGATTATTT.

In this sample, this clone turned up a few times. Gene and germline names: mouse. The observed sequence ends 1 residue before the CDR3 terminus, with the missing tail filled in from the germline J gene. The chain has TRBV13-2 and TRBJ1-1, with 9 positions matching TRBD1. Germline V gene data show CDR1 as NNHNN and CDR2 as SYGAGS (reference sequence). This CDR3 comprises 13 residues. The J segment lost 4 bases and the V segment lost 4 bases, leaving 2 bases of the junction unmatched. CDR3 DNA (partial): TGTGCCAGCGGTCGACAGGGGGTCACAGAAGTCTTC. Amino acids: CASGRQGVTEVF. The CDR3 in full is CASGRQGVTEVFF.

By share of the sample, this clone is medium-sized (0.01 to 0.1%). Gene names refer to mouse genes. The read is 1 residue too short to cover the CDR3 end, so that end is filled in from the germline J gene. The gene calls are TRBV31 and TRBJ2-7; D not resolved. Trimming removed 0 bases at V and 4 bases at J, with 7 bases between. The CDR3 contains 12 residues. Per germline, CDR1 GKSSPN and CDR2 SITVG. CDR3 loop: CAWSLAQYEQYF. Incomplete CDR3 DNA: TGTGCCTGGAGTCTAGCCCAGTATGAACAGTAC.

Remarks on this clone: Each gene name is a mouse one. The read falls 1 residue short of the CDR3 end, and the missing part is taken from the germline J gene. The chain recombines TRBV12-2 with TRBJ1-1; maybe TRBD1 (5 bases). The CDR3 totals 13 residues. The V gene's germline CDR1 is SGHLS and CDR2 HYDKME. The V gene lost 2 bases and the J gene lost 2 bases, with 8 bases spanning the gap. The CDR3 reads CASSRDPNTEVFF. The CDR3 bases that were read are TGTGCCAGCTCTCGGGACCCTAACACAGAAGTCTTC.

For this clone: Each gene name is a mouse one. The CDR3 is cut off 1 residue early in the read; its end comes from the germline J gene. The chain recombines TRBV13-2 with TRBJ1-1; no firm D call. The germline V gene encodes CDR1 NNHNN and CDR2 SYGAGS (reference sequence). Trimming cost V 3 bases and J 11 bases, with 2 bases left between them. The CDR3 extends over 8 amino acids. CDR3: CASGGVFF. CDR3 DNA, as far as it was read: TGTGCCAGCGGTGGGGTCTTC.

Comment on this clone: Gene labels here are mouse ones. The read finishes 1 residue shy of the CDR3 end, and the germline J gene is used to complete it. This rearrangement joins TRBV29 to TRBJ1-6, with a tentative D call TRBD1 (6 bases). TRBJ1-6 qualifies as an ORF whose function is uncertain. From germline, CDR1 is MSHET and CDR2 SYDVDS. V gave up 5 bases and J gave up 5 bases, with 10 bases separating them. This CDR3 is built from 14 residues. This CDR3 reads CASSPTGNNSPLYF. CDR3 DNA (partial): TGTGCTAGCAGTCCGACAGGAAATAATTCGCCCCTCTAC.

To note about this clone: All gene names here are mouse names. The read comes to an end 1 residue before the CDR3 does, leaving the germline J gene to fill in the end. The chain uses TRBV15 and TRBJ1-1, with D possibly being TRBD1 (5 bases). There are 12 residues in the CDR3. The V end lost 6 bases, the J end lost 1 base, and 6 bases lay between the germline ends. CDR1 and CDR2 (germline): SGHND, FRSKSL. The DNA read from the CDR3 is TGTGCCAGCAGGGGGGGGAACACAGAAGTCTTC. Protein product: CASRGGNTEVF. The whole CDR3 is CASRGGNTEVFF.

About this clone itself: Germline and genes: mouse. With the read ending 1 residue before the CDR3 end, the germline J gene is used to fill in that end. The chain carries TRBV19 and TRBJ1-1; D is unclear. V shed 4 bases and J shed 1 base, with 5 bases lying between them. CDR1 FNHDT and CDR2 SITEND come from the germline V gene (reference sequence). The CDR3 runs to 12 residues. The sequenced part of the CDR3 DNA is TGTGCCAGCAGTGGAGGGAACACAGAAGTCTTC. Translation: CASSGGNTEVF. The full CDR3 protein is CASSGGNTEVFF.

Points on this clone: Gene names are mouse gene names. Read coverage stops 1 residue before the CDR3 terminus; the germline J gene supplies the remainder. V is TRBV2 and J is TRBJ2-5; TRBD2 agrees at 10 bases. The germline V gene encodes CDR1 LGHNA and CDR2 YSYQKL. The ends lost 0 bases at V and 4 bases at J; junction bases unmatched: 1. The CDR3 has 15 amino acids. The sequenced CDR3 bases are TGTGCCAGCAGCCAAGATGGACTGGGGGAAGACACCCAGTAC. Translated, it gives CASSQDGLGEDTQY. The entire CDR3 protein reads CASSQDGLGEDTQYF.

As for this clone: The genes are named according to mouse. Read data end 1 residue before the CDR3 end; the end is taken from the germline J gene. The chain is built from TRBV5 and TRBJ1-5, with D uncertain. In germline, CDR1 is LGHNA, CDR2 YNLKQL (reference sequence). The ends were cut back, 0 bases at V and 6 bases at J, with 6 bases in the middle. The CDR3 runs 13 residues. The CDR3 region is CASSQDRSQAPLF. The part of the CDR3 DNA that was read is TGTGCCAGCAGCCAAGATCGCAGCCAGGCTCCGCTT.

This clone is termed large (0.1 to 1%). Genes and germline come from the mouse. The observed sequence ends 1 residue before the CDR3 terminus, with the missing tail filled in from the germline J gene. V and J are TRBV17 and TRBJ2-7, with D tentatively TRBD1 (6 bases). Trimming took off 7 bases at V and 6 bases at J, with 13 bases between the two ends. From germline, CDR1 is MNHDT and CDR2 YYDKIL. The CDR3 has 12 amino acids. Here the CDR3 reads CASTVQGGEQYF. CDR3 DNA, as far as it was read: TGTGCTAGCACCGTACAGGGAGGTGAACAGTAC.

Notes on this clone: These gene names are mouse names. The DNA ends 1 residue before the CDR3 does, and the rest of the CDR3 is filled in from the germline J gene. The V gene is TRBV26, the J gene TRBJ1-1, with a weak D call TRBD1 (6 bases). Trimming cost V 5 bases and J 4 bases, with 8 bases left between them. Germline values: CDR1 KGHPV, CDR2 FQNQEV (reference sequence). This CDR3 has 12 amino acids. CDR3 sequence: CASSSGVTEVFF. Incomplete CDR3 DNA: TGTGCCAGCAGTTCAGGGGTCACAGAAGTCTTC.

This clone was found a few times. Gene names denote mouse genes. The sequence runs out 1 residue before the end of the CDR3; the remainder is reconstructed from the germline J gene. The chain joins TRBV4 to TRBJ2-4, with D maybe TRBD2 (6 bases). The CDR3 runs to 14 residues. The germline V and J ends were trimmed by 4 bases and 0 bases, with 8 bases remaining between them. From germline, CDR1 is LGHDT and CDR2 YNNKQL (reference sequence). The sequenced CDR3 bases are TGTGCCAGCAGCTTGACTGGTAGTCAAAACACCTTGTAC. It yields the protein CASSLTGSQNTLY. The entire CDR3 reads CASSLTGSQNTLYF. Full variable domain (rest looked up from reference TRBV4 and TRBJ2-4): ETAVFQTPNYHVTQVGNEVSFNCKQTLGHDTMYWYKQDSKKLLKIMFSYNNKQLIVNETVPRRFSPQSSDKAHLNLRIKSVEPEDSAVYLCASSLTGSQNTLYFGAGTRLSVL.

Points on this clone: Mouse names are used for the genes. Sequencing ends 1 residue short of the CDR3 end; the germline J gene provides the rest. The genes are TRBV13-2 and TRBJ2-7; 7 bases fit TRBD1. After removal of 3 bases from V and 3 bases from J, the junction contained 3 bases not matched to a gene. Germline V gene lookup returns CDR1 NNHNN and CDR2 SYGAGS (reference sequence). The CDR3 is 13 amino acids. CDR3 in amino acids: CASGASGGYEQYF. The sequenced CDR3 bases are TGTGCCAGCGGTGCCTCAGGGGGCTATGAACAGTAC.

By frequency in the sample, this clone is medium-sized. The genes and germline here are from mouse. The CDR3 goes on 1 residue after the read ends, and that part is filled in from the germline J gene. V gene TRBV29 combines with J gene TRBJ1-4, with unresolved D. The CDR3 extends over 12 amino acids. Per germline, CDR1 MSHET and CDR2 SYDVDS. Trimming stripped 7 bases from V and 7 bases from J, with 10 bases between. The sequenced part of the CDR3 DNA is TGTGCTAGCAAGCAAGGGATCGAAAGATTATTT. Translation gives CASKQGIERLF. The entire CDR3 sequence reads CASKQGIERLFF.